This paragraph reports one T cell receptor (beta chain). The data derive from a study of CD4 and CD8 cells across lung adenocarcinoma regions. TCRdb re-derived calls from the PCR reads in MiXCR, one entry per CDR3 protein. The sample yields some 10,000 distinct CDR3 sequences, more than 35% seen once. Localized lung adenocarcinoma, a non-small cell lung cancer, affected the donors. This receptor was identified in a male donor with lung adenocarcinoma. The CD4 and CD8 labels of this study may be unreliable. The sample taken for sequencing was CD8+ T cells from the margin of a lung tumor.

The CDR3 DNA reads as TGTGCCAGCAGTTTATGGTTCCAGGCTGCTAGCGGGAGGGCCGGCTACGAGCAGTTCTTC. Protein sequence: CASSLWFQAASGRAGYEQFF. V gene TRBV27 combines with J gene TRBJ2-1, with 12 nucleotides matching TRBD2. V gave up 1 base and J gave up 10 bases; unmatched junction bases: 20. CDR1 is MNHEY, CDR2 SMNVEV, per germline (reference sequence). The CDR3 has 20 amino acids.